This TCR beta chain was profiled in a study of cytomegalovirus exposure and HLA in healthy donors. Study results and limitations: The study labeled 150 or so TCR beta chains cytomegalovirus-associated.

As for this clone: Its antigen is as yet unknown.

Use of 60 Vbeta and 13 Jbeta primers characterized the PCR. Clones were sequenced by immunoSEQ multiplex PCR, and TCRdb holds only the in-frame ones, with some missing. Of about 100,000 clones in the sample, nearly 80% are singletons; the top ten hold roughly 3.8%. V was trimmed by 4 bases and J by 6 bases, leaving 18 bases between them. Per the germline V gene, CDR1 is MNHEY and CDR2 is SVGAGI. The CDR3 is made up of 15 amino acids. Sequenced input: PBMCs. This chain connects TRBV6-5 to TRBJ1-2, with a tentative D call TRBD1 (6 bases). The clonotype comes from a middle-aged woman in good health and CMV-seronegative. The CDR3 is CASSSPLRQGHGYTF. CDR3 in DNA: TGTGCCAGCAGTTCCCCCCTACGGCAGGGGCATGGCTACACCTTC.